One sample yielded the 3 T cell receptor beta chains listed below, sequenced in a study of shared clonotypes between healthy human individuals. The naive CD8 subset, CD45RO-negative cells positively selected for CCR7, excluded terminally differentiated effector memory CD45RA+ cells. Sequenced by immunoSEQ multiplex PCR; TCRdb stores in-frame clones only, minus some. The sample carries 550,000 to 650,000 clones, approximately 96% recorded once. The material sequenced was naive CD8+ T cells sorted from blood. The receptors derive from a woman between 25 and 40 years old in good health.

The V gene is TRBV27, the J gene TRBJ2-1; D remains ambiguous. The CDR3 sequence is 14 residues long. Trimming removed 6 bases at V and 0 bases at J, with 9 bases between. CDR1 is MNHEY, CDR2 SMNVEV, per germline (reference sequence). As DNA, the CDR3 is TGTGCCAGCAGCCGCGAGAGCTCCTACAATGAGCAGTTCTTC. Translating gives CASSRESSYNEQFF.

Details on this clone: Sequence at one end of the junction differs from germline and may be a read error. The chain recombines TRBV27 with TRBJ1-1; D may be TRBD1 (5 bases). The CDR3 extends over 14 amino acids. Germline loops: CDR1 MNHEY, CDR2 SMNVEV (reference sequence). This CDR3 is CASRLSGSATEAFF. In nucleotides, the CDR3 is TGTGCCAGCAGATTATCAGGGTCTGCCACTGAAGCTTTCTTT.

This clone was seen a handful of times. This chain uses TRBV5-4 with TRBJ1-2, with D unclear. This CDR3 spans 14 amino acids. V was pared by 6 bases and J by 4 bases, with 16 bases between. Germline V gives CDR1 SGHNT, CDR2 YYREEE (reference sequence). The CDR3: CASTTSQGSYGYTF. As DNA, the CDR3 is TGTGCCAGCACTACAAGTCAAGGTTCCTATGGCTACACCTTC.